Below, 21 T cell receptor beta chains from the same sample are listed, as sequenced in a study of T-cell reconstitution after alpha-beta-depleted transplantation in children. The TCRbeta library incorporated unique molecular identifiers. TCRdb ran MiXCR on the PCR reads and lists one entry per CDR3 protein. The sample lists roughly 500,000 distinct CDR3 sequences; around a third were seen once. The sample in question was PBMCs from the stem cell graft donor, obtained from the stem cell graft. These receptors were taken from a human donor who donated a stem cell graft to a child with aplastic anemia.

In this sample, this clonotype turned up a few times. The rearrangement joins TRBV7-2 to TRBJ1-4; weak D call: TRBD1 (5 bases). Per the germline V gene, CDR1 is SGHTA and CDR2 is FQGNSA. This CDR3 has 15 amino acids. The V and J ends lost 0 bases and 7 bases respectively, with 12 bases between them. CDR3 in amino acids: CASSLAGQQTEKLFF. The DNA of the CDR3 is TGTGCCAGCAGCTTAGCGGGGCAGCAGACTGAAAAACTGTTTTTT.

The chain recombines TRBV18 with TRBJ2-5; no definite D call. The germline gives CDR1 KGHSH, CDR2 LQKENI. The CDR3 has 12 residues. The germline V and J ends were trimmed by 2 bases and 4 bases, with 5 bases remaining between them. The CDR3 nucleotides read TGTGCCAGCTCACCATTCGTAGAGACCCAGTACTTC. This codes for CASSPFVETQYF.

The chain combines TRBV7-2 with TRBJ2-7, with 13 bases identical to TRBD2. V shed 4 bases and J 4 bases; nucleotides not matched to a gene: 4. Germline V CDR1 and CDR2: SGHTA, FQGNSA. This CDR3 contains 15 residues. CDR3 DNA: TGTGCCAGCAGCTCCAGGACTAGCGGGAGTTACGAGCAGTACTTC. Protein sequence: CASSSRTSGSYEQYF.

This clonotype was observed a few times. The genes are TRBV19 and TRBJ1-2; 7 nucleotides align to TRBD1. CDR3 length: 14 residues. Trimming took 8 bases from V and 4 from J; bases not matched to a gene: 10. Germline CDR1 reads LNHDA; CDR2 reads SQIVND (reference sequence). In nucleotides, the CDR3 is TGTGCCAGTCTCCCGCGGACAGGAACCTATGGCTACACCTTC. It encodes CASLPRTGTYGYTF.

The gene calls are TRBV14 and TRBJ2-7, with 9 bases fitting TRBD1. Germline V gene data show CDR1 as SGHDN and CDR2 as FVKESK. V was pared by 0 bases and J by 2 bases, with 5 bases of the junction left unmatched. This CDR3 has 16 residues. The CDR3 nucleotides are TGTGCCAGCAGCCAAGAGATCGGGACAGGGACCTACGAGCAGTACTTC. Amino acids: CASSQEIGTGTYEQYF.

Here the CDR3 DNA reads TGCAGTGCTAGTGGCGCCGGGACAGGGGGGTACGAGCAGTACTTC. This gives the protein CSASGAGTGGYEQYF. The chain employs TRBV20-1 and TRBJ2-7; TRBD1 agrees at 11 bases. The CDR3 has 15 residues. Germline-derived CDR1 and CDR2 are DFQATT and SNEGSKA (reference sequence). The trim removed 3 bases at V and 4 bases at J, leaving 8 bases unmatched.

The genes are TRBV10-3 and TRBJ2-7; D gene unclear. The CDR3 length is 13 residues. Germline V CDR1 and CDR2: ENHRY, SYGVKD. The germline V and J ends were trimmed by 10 bases and 0 bases, with 13 bases remaining between them. CDR3 residues: CATDRVFSYEQYV. CDR3 nucleotides: TGTGCCACCGACCGCGTATTCTCCTACGAGCAGTACGTC.

This chain links TRBV20-1 with TRBJ2-3; 11 bases agree with TRBD2. CDR1 and CDR2 from the germline V gene are DFQATT and SNEGSKA (reference sequence). This CDR3 is built from 14 residues. The V segment lost 4 bases and the J segment 4 bases; nucleotides outside the gene matches: 4. This CDR3 is CSAIAGGPPDTQYF. The CDR3 DNA follows: TGCAGTGCTATAGCGGGAGGGCCCCCAGATACGCAGTATTTT.

This chain uses TRBV12-3 or TRBV12-4 with TRBJ2-3, with 8 nucleotides matching TRBD2. The CDR3 length is 16 residues. V lost 3 bases, J lost 3 bases, and 8 bases stayed unmatched. The CDR3 protein is CASSFMAGGVTDTQYF. The DNA of the CDR3 is TGTGCCAGCAGTTTTATGGCGGGAGGAGTAACAGATACGCAGTATTTT.

The chain uses TRBV20-1 and TRBJ2-1; D remains unclear. The CDR3 length is 12 residues. The germline CDR1 and CDR2 sequences are DFQATT and SNEGSKA (reference sequence). The V end was cut by 0 bases, the J end by 10 bases, with 10 bases between. The CDR3 loop reads CSARDQLREQFF. CDR3 nucleotide sequence: TGCAGTGCTAGAGATCAACTACGCGAGCAGTTCTTC.

The V gene is TRBV20-1, the J gene TRBJ2-1; a weak D match, TRBD2 (6 bases). Germline CDR1 is DFQATT and CDR2 is SNEGSKA (reference sequence). This CDR3 is built from 14 residues. With 6 bases removed from V and 1 base from J, the gap between germline ends came to 13 bases. CDR3 protein: CSAPRGISYNEQFF. For the CDR3, the DNA is TGCAGTGCCCCCCGGGGGATTTCCTACAATGAGCAGTTCTTC.

This chain joins TRBV20-1 and TRBJ1-1; unclear D gene. This CDR3 contains 14 residues. The V end lost 3 bases, the J end lost 3 bases, and 14 bases lay between the germline ends. Germline V lookup: CDR1 DFQATT, CDR2 SNEGSKA (reference sequence). CDR3 region: CSARRTGIDTEAFF. The CDR3 DNA sequence: TGCAGTGCTAGGAGGACTGGAATAGACACTGAAGCTTTCTTT.

The V call is TRBV7-8, the J call TRBJ2-1; a possible D gene is TRBD2 (6 bases). The V end lost 1 base, the J end lost 9 bases, and 19 bases lay between the germline ends. Germline values: CDR1 SGHVS, CDR2 FQNEAQ. CDR3 length: 16 amino acids. The CDR3 sequence is CASSLDLERAGSEQFF. The CDR3 DNA reads as TGTGCCAGCAGCTTAGATCTCGAGCGGGCAGGGAGTGAGCAGTTCTTC.

The chain couples TRBV20-1 to TRBJ1-4; a weak D match, TRBD1 (6 bases). CDR3 size: 14 residues. The V end lost 0 bases, the J end lost 5 bases, and 10 bases lay between the germline ends. Per germline, CDR1 DFQATT and CDR2 SNEGSKA (reference sequence). The CDR3 sequence: CSARDIGGNEKLFF. The CDR3 nucleotides read TGCAGTGCTAGAGATATCGGGGGCAATGAAAAACTGTTTTTT.

This chain uses TRBV20-1 with TRBJ1-5; D possibly corresponds to TRBD1 (6 bases). CDR3 length: 14 residues. Looked up from germline, CDR1 is DFQATT and CDR2 is SNEGSKA (reference sequence). The ends were cut back, 3 bases at V and 5 bases at J, with 14 bases in the middle. This chain's CDR3 is CSARGRGAHQPQHF. Here the CDR3 DNA reads TGCAGTGCTAGGGGAAGGGGGGCTCATCAGCCCCAGCATTTT.

This chain uses TRBV15 with TRBJ2-1; D is ambiguous. CDR1 and CDR2 (germline): LNHNV, YYDKDF (reference sequence). V dropped 0 bases and J dropped 4 bases, with 13 bases sitting between them. This CDR3 spans 16 amino acids. The chain's CDR3 is CATSRDRDTSYNEQFF. The CDR3 region has the DNA TGTGCCACCAGCAGAGATCGAGACACGAGTTACAATGAGCAGTTCTTC.

This clonotype has a handful of counts. The V call is TRBV29-1, the J call TRBJ2-1; no definite D call. The CDR3 is made up of 11 amino acids. The germline gives CDR1 SQVTM, CDR2 ANQGSEA. The germline V and J ends were trimmed by 7 bases and 10 bases, with 14 bases remaining between them. In nucleotides, the CDR3 is TGCAGCGGGCAATCCAGTGGGGAGCAGTTCTTC. It is translated as CSGQSSGEQFF.

The genes are TRBV7-8 and TRBJ2-7; D may be TRBD1 (5 bases). V dropped 1 base and J dropped 0 bases, with 16 bases sitting between them. This CDR3 has 17 amino acids. Germline V gene lookup returns CDR1 SGHVS and CDR2 FQNEAQ. DNA for the CDR3: TGTGCCAGCAGCTTAGACGGTGGGGCTTGGGTCTCCTACGAGCAGTACTTC. Its protein product is CASSLDGGAWVSYEQYF.

The CDR3 loop is CASSPDRGRADTQYF. The CDR3 DNA follows: TGTGCCAGCAGCCCGGACAGGGGGCGGGCAGATACGCAGTATTTT. The gene calls are TRBV7-2 and TRBJ2-3; 11 nucleotides line up with TRBD1. V was pared by 5 bases and J by 4 bases, with 5 bases of the junction left unmatched. This CDR3 comprises 15 residues. Germline CDR1 and CDR2: SGHTA and FQGNSA.

This chain joins TRBV10-3 and TRBJ1-6, with D uncertain. The CDR3 contains 14 residues. V lost 2 bases, J lost 5 bases, and 7 bases lay in between. CDR1 and CDR2 from the germline V gene are ENHRY and SYGVKD. CDR3: CAISEVTDNSPLHF. The DNA of the CDR3 is TGTGCCATCAGTGAGGTCACAGATAATTCACCCCTCCACTTT.

This clonotype came up a few times. The rearrangement uses TRBV5-1 and TRBJ2-7; the D gene is possibly TRBD1 (5 bases). V was shortened by 1 base and J by 3 bases, with 11 bases between the two germline ends. Germline CDR1 and CDR2: SGHRS and YFSETQ. The CDR3 is made up of 14 amino acids. The CDR3 nucleotides are TGCGCCAGCAGCTTGTGGGGCGCAGGCTACGAGCAGTACGTC. Residues: CASSLWGAGYEQYV.